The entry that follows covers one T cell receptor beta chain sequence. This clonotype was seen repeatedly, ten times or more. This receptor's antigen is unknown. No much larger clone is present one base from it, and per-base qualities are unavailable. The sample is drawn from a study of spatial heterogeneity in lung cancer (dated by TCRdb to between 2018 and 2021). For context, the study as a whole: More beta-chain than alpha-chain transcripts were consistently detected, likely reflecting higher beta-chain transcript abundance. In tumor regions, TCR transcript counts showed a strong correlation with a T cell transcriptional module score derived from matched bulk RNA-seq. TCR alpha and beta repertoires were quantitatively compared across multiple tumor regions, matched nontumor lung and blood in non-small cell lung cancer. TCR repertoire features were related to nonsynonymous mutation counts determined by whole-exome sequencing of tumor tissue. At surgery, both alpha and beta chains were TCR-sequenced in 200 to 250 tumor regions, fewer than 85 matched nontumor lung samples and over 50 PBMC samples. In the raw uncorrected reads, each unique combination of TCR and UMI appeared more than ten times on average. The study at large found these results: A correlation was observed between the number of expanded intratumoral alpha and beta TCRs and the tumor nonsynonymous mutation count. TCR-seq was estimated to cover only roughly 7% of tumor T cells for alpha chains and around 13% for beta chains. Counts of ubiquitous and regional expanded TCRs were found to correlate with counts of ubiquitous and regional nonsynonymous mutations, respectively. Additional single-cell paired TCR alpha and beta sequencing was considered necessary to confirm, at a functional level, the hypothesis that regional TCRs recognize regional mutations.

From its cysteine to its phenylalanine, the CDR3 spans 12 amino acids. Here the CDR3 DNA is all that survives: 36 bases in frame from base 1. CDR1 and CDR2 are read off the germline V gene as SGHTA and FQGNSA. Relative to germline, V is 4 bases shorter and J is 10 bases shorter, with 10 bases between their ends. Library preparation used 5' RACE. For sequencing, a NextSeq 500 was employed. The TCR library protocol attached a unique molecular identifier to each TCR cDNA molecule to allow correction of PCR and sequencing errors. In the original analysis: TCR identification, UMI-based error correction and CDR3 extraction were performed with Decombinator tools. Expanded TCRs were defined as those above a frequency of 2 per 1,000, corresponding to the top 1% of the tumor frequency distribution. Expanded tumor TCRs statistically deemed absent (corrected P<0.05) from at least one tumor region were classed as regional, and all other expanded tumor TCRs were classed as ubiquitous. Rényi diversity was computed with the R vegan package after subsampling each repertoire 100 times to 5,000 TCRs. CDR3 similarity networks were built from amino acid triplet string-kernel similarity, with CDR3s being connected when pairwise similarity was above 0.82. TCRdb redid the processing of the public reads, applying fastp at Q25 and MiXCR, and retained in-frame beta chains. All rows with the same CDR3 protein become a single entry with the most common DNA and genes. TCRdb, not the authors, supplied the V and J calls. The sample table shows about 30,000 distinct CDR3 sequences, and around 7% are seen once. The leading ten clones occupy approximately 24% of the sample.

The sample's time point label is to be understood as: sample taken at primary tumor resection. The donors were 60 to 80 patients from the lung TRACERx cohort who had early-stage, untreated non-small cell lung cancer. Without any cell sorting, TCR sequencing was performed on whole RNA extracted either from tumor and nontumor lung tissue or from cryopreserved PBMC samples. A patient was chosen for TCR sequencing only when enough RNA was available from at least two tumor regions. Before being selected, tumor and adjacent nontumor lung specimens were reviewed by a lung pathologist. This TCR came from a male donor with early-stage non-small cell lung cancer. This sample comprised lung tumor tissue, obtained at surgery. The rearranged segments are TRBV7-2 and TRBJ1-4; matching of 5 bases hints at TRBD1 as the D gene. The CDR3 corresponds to CASSWGGGKLFF. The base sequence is TGTGCCAGCAGCTGGGGTGGGGGAAAACTGTTTTTT.